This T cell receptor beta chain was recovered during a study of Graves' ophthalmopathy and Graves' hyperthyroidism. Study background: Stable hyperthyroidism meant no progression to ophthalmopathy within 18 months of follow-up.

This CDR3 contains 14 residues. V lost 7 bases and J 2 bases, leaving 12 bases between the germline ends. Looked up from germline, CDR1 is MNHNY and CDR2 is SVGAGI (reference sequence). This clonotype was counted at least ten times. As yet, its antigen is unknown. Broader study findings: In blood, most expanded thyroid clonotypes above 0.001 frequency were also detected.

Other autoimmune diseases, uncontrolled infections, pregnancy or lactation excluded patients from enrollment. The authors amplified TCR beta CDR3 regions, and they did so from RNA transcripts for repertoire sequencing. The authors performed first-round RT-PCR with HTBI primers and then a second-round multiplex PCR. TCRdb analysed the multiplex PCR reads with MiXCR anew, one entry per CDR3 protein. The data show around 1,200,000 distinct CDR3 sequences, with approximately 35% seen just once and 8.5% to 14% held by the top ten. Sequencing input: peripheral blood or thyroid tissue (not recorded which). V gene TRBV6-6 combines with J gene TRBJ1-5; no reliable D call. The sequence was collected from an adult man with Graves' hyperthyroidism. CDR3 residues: CASKGPGGNQPQHF. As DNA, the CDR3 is TGTGCCAGCAAAGGACCGGGAGGCAATCAGCCCCAGCATTTT.